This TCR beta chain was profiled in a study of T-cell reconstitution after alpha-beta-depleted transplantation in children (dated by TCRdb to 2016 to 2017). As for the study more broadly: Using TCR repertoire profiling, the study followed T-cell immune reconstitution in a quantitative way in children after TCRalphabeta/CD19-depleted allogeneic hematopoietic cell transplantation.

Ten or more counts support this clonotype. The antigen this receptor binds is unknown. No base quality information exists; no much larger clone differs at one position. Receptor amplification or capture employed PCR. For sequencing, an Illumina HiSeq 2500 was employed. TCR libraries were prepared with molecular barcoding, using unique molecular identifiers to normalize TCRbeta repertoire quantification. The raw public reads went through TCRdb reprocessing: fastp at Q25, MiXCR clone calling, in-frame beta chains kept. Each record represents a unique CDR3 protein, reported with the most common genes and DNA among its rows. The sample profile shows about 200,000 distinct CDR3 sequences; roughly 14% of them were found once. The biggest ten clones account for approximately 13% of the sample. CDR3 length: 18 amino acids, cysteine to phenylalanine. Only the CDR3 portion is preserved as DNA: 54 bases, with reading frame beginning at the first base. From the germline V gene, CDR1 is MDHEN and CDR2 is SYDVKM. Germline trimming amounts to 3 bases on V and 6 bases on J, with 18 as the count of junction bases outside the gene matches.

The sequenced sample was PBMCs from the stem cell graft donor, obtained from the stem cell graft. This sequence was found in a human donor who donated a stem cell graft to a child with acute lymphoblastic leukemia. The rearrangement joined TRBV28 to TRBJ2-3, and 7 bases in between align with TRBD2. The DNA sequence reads TGTGCCAGCAGTTTTATCGGTTTACGGGACTACCTAAAGGATACGCAGTATTTT. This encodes CASSFIGLRDYLKDTQYF.